The clone carrying this T cell receptor beta chain occurred a few times. This sample was included in a study of T cells in Graves' hyperthyroidism and ophthalmopathy. V was pared by 2 bases and J by 2 bases, with 16 bases between. This CDR3 region has 17 residues. RNA transcripts provided the source from which TCR beta CDR3 regions were amplified. TCR CDR3 regions were first amplified by RT-PCR with HTBI primers. TCRdb analysed the multiplex PCR reads with MiXCR anew, one entry per CDR3 protein. The sample contains under 350,000 distinct CDR3 sequences, 15% to 20% of which appear only once. The chain recombines TRBV12-3 or TRBV12-4 with TRBJ1-5; D ambiguous. The sample taken for sequencing was blood. This TCR came from a woman in her forties or fifties with Graves' hyperthyroidism. The CDR3 region has the DNA TGTGCCAGCAGTTTATTTTGGAGGGATGGGGGCAATCAGCCCCAGCATTTT. It translates to CASSLFWRDGGNQPQHF.